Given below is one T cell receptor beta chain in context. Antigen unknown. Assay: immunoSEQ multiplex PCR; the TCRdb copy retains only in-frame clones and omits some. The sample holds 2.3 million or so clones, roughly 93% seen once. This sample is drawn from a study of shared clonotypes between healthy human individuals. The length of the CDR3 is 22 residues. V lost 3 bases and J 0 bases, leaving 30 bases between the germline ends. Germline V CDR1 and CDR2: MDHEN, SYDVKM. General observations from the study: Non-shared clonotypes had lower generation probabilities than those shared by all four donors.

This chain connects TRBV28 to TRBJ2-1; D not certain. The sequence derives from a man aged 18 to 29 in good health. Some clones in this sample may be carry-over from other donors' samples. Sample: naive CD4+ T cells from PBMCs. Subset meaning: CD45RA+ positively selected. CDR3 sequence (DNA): TGTGCCAGCAGTTTCGTTGAAGGTTTTGTATTCGGCGGAGCAATCTCCTACAATGAGCAGTTCTTC. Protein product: CASSFVEGFVFGGAISYNEQFF.